This TCR beta chain was captured by sequencing in a study of shared clonotypes between healthy human individuals. The wider study: Researchers assigned three CD4 naive, three CD4 memory, two CD8 naive and one CD8 memory plate to each donor.

Study-wide points: Among several donors, about 5% of naive CD4 clonotypes were found in common. Sequencing depth was a factor that was expected to affect clonotype sharing among donors.

Comment on this clone: Its cognate antigen is unknown.

The repertoire was sequenced with immunoSEQ multiplex PCR; TCRdb's copy has only in-frame clones and lacks some. The sample has 2 million to 2.5 million clones; 85% to 95% are singletons. CDR3 length equals 15 residues. Deletions cut 1 base from V and 0 bases from J, with 9 bases between. Germline lookup yields CDR1 MGHRA and CDR2 YSYEKL. The chain joins TRBV4-1 to TRBJ1-2, with D uncertain. This clonotype was sampled from a man younger than 30 in good health. Some clones in this sample may be carry-over from other donors' samples. Sample: naive CD4+ T cells from PBMCs. Subset of the sample: CD45RA+ positively selected. In DNA, the CDR3 is TGCGCCAGCAGCCAAGGTGTGTCAGCTAACTATGGCTACACCTTC. It translates to CASSQGVSANYGYTF.